A single sample gave rise to the 24 T cell receptor beta chains below, sequenced in a study of blood T cell repertoires in COVID-19. Measured with immunoSEQ multiplex PCR; TCRdb has only the in-frame clones, and not every one. The profile covers about 210,000 clones, with around 80% appearing a single time and about 8.9% taken by the ten largest. The sample was peripheral blood. These receptors were collected from a woman in her 50s with acute or convalescent COVID-19.

A few counts support this clone. V usage is TRBV5-5 and J usage is TRBJ1-3, with D perhaps matching TRBD1 (5 bases). From germline, CDR1 is SGHKS and CDR2 YYEKEE (reference sequence). The CDR3 spans 13 residues. V lost 4 bases and J lost 4, with 9 bases in between. The CDR3 sequence: CASSLWTGNTIYF. In nucleotides, the CDR3 is TGTGCCAGCAGCCTCTGGACAGGAAACACCATATATTTT.

The genes are TRBV30 and TRBJ2-5; TRBD1 matches at 8 bases. Losses at the gene ends were 3 bases for V and 5 bases for J; bases not matched to a gene: 8. The germline gives CDR1 GTSNPN, CDR2 SVGIG (reference sequence). The CDR3 consists of 14 residues. The CDR3 sequence is CAWSLGQGIETQYF. DNA for the CDR3: TGTGCCTGGAGCCTAGGACAGGGCATTGAGACCCAGTACTTC.

This clone came up a few times. The chain couples TRBV6-5 to TRBJ2-7; D is unresolved. V was pared by 6 bases and J by 6 bases, with 21 bases between. The length of the CDR3 is 15 residues. CDR1 MNHEY and CDR2 SVGAGI come from the germline V gene. CDR3 protein: CASSMTPRAVAEQYF. Written as DNA, the CDR3 is TGTGCCAGCAGCATGACCCCGCGCGCTGTAGCCGAGCAGTACTTC.

CDR3 coding DNA: TGTGCCAGCAGCAAAAGAGGGGGCCAGACGGAGACCCAGTACTTC. Its translation is CASSKRGGQTETQYF. The V and J genes are TRBV21-1 and TRBJ2-5; the D call of TRBD1 is as the table states it, not checked on the DNA. TRBV21-1 is shown as a pseudogene. The CDR3 is made up of 15 amino acids.

Details on this clone: The same CDR3 is also encoded by other DNA sequences in this sample. The V gene is TRBV27, the J gene TRBJ2-6; D not certain. Per germline, CDR1 MNHEY and CDR2 SMNVEV (reference sequence). The CDR3 is 13 amino acids. V lost 6 bases and J 0 bases, leaving 3 bases between the germline ends. The CDR3 sequence: CASSSSGANVLTF. CDR3 sequence (DNA): TGTGCCAGCAGCAGCTCTGGGGCCAACGTCCTGACTTTC.

This sequence joins TRBV11-3 and TRBJ2-1; 10 bases line up with TRBD1. The CDR3 contains 14 residues. The trim removed 5 bases at V and 8 bases at J, leaving 6 bases unmatched. Per germline, CDR1 SGHNT and CDR2 YENEEA. CDR3 nucleotide sequence: TGTGCCAGCAGCCGCGACAGGGGGCTGGATGAGCAGTTCTTC. Amino acid sequence: CASSRDRGLDEQFF.

The chain has TRBV4-1 and TRBJ2-5; 9 bases are shared with TRBD2. This CDR3 is 15 amino acids long. The germline V gene has CDR1 MGHRA and CDR2 YSYEKL. The V gene end was trimmed by 4 bases and the J gene end by 8 bases; junction bases not matched to a gene: 11. CDR3 residues: CASSREIGGTSTQYF. DNA for the CDR3: TGCGCCAGCAGCCGAGAAATAGGAGGGACTAGCACCCAGTACTTC.

V gene TRBV6-5 combines with J gene TRBJ2-3; 9 bases are shared with TRBD2. J gave up 11 bases and V 7 bases, and 13 bases lay outside the gene matches. CDR3 size: 14 residues. CDR1 and CDR2 from the germline V gene are MNHEY and SVGAGI. CDR3 in DNA: TGTGCCAGCAAGGCGGCTAGCGGGACTACGGGGCAGTATTTT. Translating it yields CASKAASGTTGQYF.

The sample holds one count of this clone. This chain links TRBV18 with TRBJ2-3; tentatively, D is TRBD1 (6 bases). The CDR3 totals 17 residues. Germline V gene lookup returns CDR1 KGHSH and CDR2 LQKENI. Between the trimmed V and J ends, which lost 4 bases and 1 base, there was a span of 18 bases. The DNA of the CDR3 is TGTGCCAGCTCACGTAACGGAGGAAAGGGGGGCACAGATACGCAGTATTTT. It codes for CASSRNGGKGGTDTQYF.

This rearrangement joins TRBV24-1 to TRBJ2-1; 7 nucleotides line up with TRBD1. CDR3 length equals 19 residues. The J segment lost 0 bases and the V segment lost 2 bases, leaving 12 bases of the junction unmatched. Germline CDR1 KGHDR, CDR2 SFDVKD. This CDR3 reads CATSDSGIGQESSYNEQFF. In DNA form, the CDR3 reads TGTGCCACCAGTGATTCTGGTATCGGACAGGAAAGCTCCTACAATGAGCAGTTCTTC.

J is TRBJ1-2 and V is TRBV20-1; possibly TRBD1 for D (5 bases). Germline V CDR1 and CDR2: DFQATT, SNEGSKA (reference sequence). The CDR3 is 11 amino acids. Deletions cut 3 bases from V and 8 bases from J, with 10 bases between. The CDR3 DNA reads TGCAGTGCTAGTGTAGGGGTCGGCTACACCTTC. It yields the protein CSASVGVGYTF.

V usage is TRBV28 and J usage is TRBJ2-7, with D possibly being TRBD1 (5 bases). The CDR3 covers 13 residues. The germline gives CDR1 MDHEN, CDR2 SYDVKM. V gave up 9 bases and J gave up 1 base, with 13 bases separating them. DNA for the CDR3: TGTGCCAGTAGCCCCAGACAGTCCTACGAGCAGTACTTC. It encodes CASSPRQSYEQYF.

The genes are TRBV6-4 and TRBJ2-7; TRBD2 agrees at 8 bases. With V trimmed by 5 bases and J by 0 bases, 6 bases remained unmatched. Germline V gives CDR1 MRHNA, CDR2 SNTAGT. The CDR3 extends over 15 amino acids. CDR3 protein: CASSKEAGASYEQYF. The CDR3 coding sequence is TGTGCCAGCAGTAAGGAAGCGGGAGCCTCCTACGAGCAGTACTTC.

The chain carries TRBV20-1 and TRBJ1-1, with 7 bases identical to TRBD1. The germline V gene has CDR1 DFQATT and CDR2 SNEGSKA (reference sequence). V shed 3 bases, J shed 8 bases, and the junction held 9 bases outside the gene matches. The CDR3 covers 13 residues. CDR3 DNA sequence: TGCAGTGCTAGTATTTTAGGGGGCGTGGAAGCTTTCTTT. This sequence encodes CSASILGGVEAFF.

This clone was recorded once. The chain combines TRBV7-2 with TRBJ2-3; TRBD1 matches at 7 bases. Germline V gives CDR1 SGHTA, CDR2 FQGNSA. V dropped 7 bases and J dropped 0; count of bases not matched to a gene: 7. The CDR3 has 15 residues. This CDR3 is CASTEGAFSTDTQYF. CDR3 DNA sequence: TGTGCCAGCACCGAGGGGGCCTTTAGCACAGATACGCAGTATTTT.

The chain has TRBV7-8 and TRBJ1-2; no clear D. Trimming removed 2 bases at V and 7 bases at J, with 8 bases between. The length of the CDR3 is 12 residues. The germline V gene has CDR1 SGHVS and CDR2 FQNEAQ. The chain's CDR3 is CASSLPDTGYTF. The CDR3 region has the DNA TGTGCCAGCAGCTTACCAGACACTGGCTACACCTTC. Based on the CDR3 plus reference TRBV7-8 and TRBJ1-2, the full variable domain is GAGVSQSPRYKVAKRGQDVALRCDPISGHVSLFWYQQALGQGPEFLTYFQNEAQLDKSGLPSDRFFAERPEGSVSTLKIQRTQQEDSAVYLCASSLPDTGYTFGSGTRLTVV.

The V and J genes are TRBV5-1 and TRBJ1-3; TRBD1 aligns across 8 bases. Germline V lookup: CDR1 SGHRS, CDR2 YFSETQ. The CDR3 is 18 amino acids. Losses at the gene ends were 2 bases for V and 3 bases for J; bases not matched to a gene: 13. DNA of the CDR3: TGCGCCAGCAGCTTCGGGGGCTCCTCAGGGGGCGGTGGAAACACCATATATTTT. Translated: CASSFGGSSGGGGNTIYF.

The rearrangement uses TRBV30 and TRBJ1-6; possibly TRBD1 for D (6 bases). Germline V gives CDR1 GTSNPN, CDR2 SVGIG (reference sequence). The CDR3 loop spans 13 amino acids. Trimming cost V 0 bases and J 6 bases, with 6 bases left between them. The CDR3 is CAWSVQGNSPLHF. CDR3 nucleotides: TGTGCCTGGAGTGTACAGGGTAATTCACCCCTCCACTTT.

The chain carries TRBV21-1 and TRBJ1-4. TRBV21-1 is marked as a pseudogene. The CDR3 is 19 amino acids. In DNA, the CDR3 is TGTGCCAGCAGCAATGTTCCCCGAATCGACTCGGCGACTAATGAAAAACTGTTTTTT. The encoded protein is CASSNVPRIDSATNEKLFF.

The chain recombines TRBV5-1 with TRBJ2-7, with D tentatively TRBD1 (6 bases). With 0 bases removed from V and 2 bases from J, the gap between germline ends came to 12 bases. CDR3 length: 15 amino acids. CDR1 is SGHRS and CDR2 is YFSETQ in the germline V gene. In nucleotides, the CDR3 is TGCGCCAGCAGCTTGGCTACAGGGACGACCTACGAGCAGTACTTC. It is translated as CASSLATGTTYEQYF.

This clone has a single count. The V and J genes are TRBV24-1 and TRBJ2-1; TRBD2 agrees at 14 bases. V was clipped by 3 bases and J by 2 bases; unmatched bases: 5. This CDR3 has 18 amino acids. The germline V gene encodes CDR1 KGHDR and CDR2 SFDVKD. CDR3 in amino acids: CATSDRGTSGRAYNEQFF. DNA of the CDR3: TGTGCCACCAGTGATCGAGGGACTAGCGGGAGAGCCTACAATGAGCAGTTCTTC.

The rearrangement links TRBV24-1 to TRBJ1-5; TRBD1 aligns across 7 bases. The V gene's germline CDR1 is KGHDR and CDR2 SFDVKD. V gave up 2 bases and J gave up 5 bases; unmatched junction bases: 11. The CDR3 totals 17 residues. The CDR3 DNA is TGTGCCACCAGTGATTCCGGGACAGCCCTCTACCATCAGCCCCAGCATTTT. It is translated as CATSDSGTALYHQPQHF.

The J gene is TRBJ1-6, the V gene TRBV5-6, with TRBD1 matching 9 bases. CDR1 SGHDT and CDR2 YYEEEE come from the germline V gene. V shed 4 bases and J 4 bases; nucleotides not matched to a gene: 6. The CDR3 contains 16 residues. Here the CDR3 DNA reads TGTGCCAGCAGCCCTAGAGGACAGGGGTATAATTCACCCCTCCACTTT. Its translation: CASSPRGQGYNSPLHF.

CDR3 protein: CASSQAQASGYNEQFF. In nucleotides, the CDR3 is TGTGCCAGCAGCCAAGCACAGGCTAGCGGTTACAATGAGCAGTTCTTC. The chain uses TRBV4-2 and TRBJ2-1, with 7 bases identical to TRBD2. There are 16 residues in the CDR3. Losses at the gene ends were 1 base for V and 4 bases for J; bases not matched to a gene: 7. Per the germline V gene, CDR1 is LGHNA and CDR2 is YNFKEQ.